A selection of T cell receptor beta chains follows, all from one sample in a study of shared clonotypes between healthy human individuals. Sequenced by immunoSEQ multiplex PCR; TCRdb stores in-frame clones only, minus some. The sample has a few million clones, approximately 95% seen once; the top ten hold roughly 0.13%. Sequenced material: naive CD4+ T cells sorted from blood. All receptors come from a man aged 18 to 29 in good health. The CDR3 runs from the conserved cysteine through the conserved F or W. The D gene is left open where the match is weak. Where a row states a size, it is once, few, many or the class of an expanded clone; other rows omit it.

TGTGCCAGCAGCTTAGCACACAGCAAAGCCAAAAACATTCAGTACTTC | CASSLAHSKAKNIQYF | NA | TRBV7-2 | NA | TRBJ2-4
TGCGCCAGCAGCTTCTCCGGGACCCAGGAAGGAAACACCATATATTTT | CASSFSGTQEGNTIYF | NA | TRBV5-1 | NA | TRBJ1-3
TGTGCCATCACCGCCCGACTAGCGGGAGAAGAGACCCAGTACTTC | CAITARLAGEETQYF | TRBD2 | TRBV10-3 | NA | TRBJ2-5
TGTGCCAGTAGTATTGGCTCGAGGGGATGGTCCCCCTACGAGCAGTACTTC | CASSIGSRGWSPYEQYF | NA | TRBV19 | NA | TRBJ2-7
TGTGCCAGCAGTCCGGGTGTTAGCACCAGTTCACCCCTCCACTTT | CASSPGVSTSSPLHF | NA | TRBV6-5 | NA | TRBJ1-6
TGTGCCAGCAGTGTTAGACAGGGATTAGATGGCTACACCTTC | CASSVRQGLDGYTF | TRBD1 | TRBV2 | NA | TRBJ1-2
TGCAGTGCTAGCGAGGAGACCCAGTACTTC | CSASEETQYF | NA | TRBV20-1 | few | TRBJ2-5
TGTGCCAGCAGCTCCGGACAGATCCAAGAGACCCAGTACTTC | CASSSGQIQETQYF | NA | TRBV7-9 | NA | TRBJ2-5
TGTGCCAGCAGACTAGCGGGGGACCCCACAGATACGCAGTATTTT | CASRLAGDPTDTQYF | TRBD2 | TRBV2 | NA | TRBJ2-3
TGTGCCAGCAGCTCGGGCCTCGGGACAGGACTTTACGAGCAGTACTTC | CASSSGLGTGLYEQYF | TRBD1 | TRBV5-4 | NA | TRBJ2-7
TGTGCCAGCAGCCGACTAGAGGAAGAGACCCAGTACTTC | CASSRLEEETQYF | NA | TRBV11-3 | NA | TRBJ2-5
TGCGCCAGCAGCCAAGGGACACAGGGGACCTACAATGAGCAGTTCTTC | CASSQGTQGTYNEQFF | TRBD1 | TRBV4-3 | NA | TRBJ2-1
TGTGCCAGCAGTTTCCGACAGGGTTTCTACGAGCAGTACTTC | CASSFRQGFYEQYF | TRBD1 | TRBV27 | NA | TRBJ2-7
TGTGCCAGCAGCCCCCCAACACGAGATACGCAGTATTTT | CASSPPTRDTQYF | NA | TRBV13 | NA | TRBJ2-3
TGTGCCAGCAGCTCAAGGGACAGAAAAACCTACGAGCAGTACTTC | CASSSRDRKTYEQYF | TRBD1 | TRBV11-2 | NA | TRBJ2-7
TGTGCCACCAGCAGAGAAATGGACAACAATGAGCAGTTCTTC | CATSREMDNNEQFF | NA | TRBV15 | NA | TRBJ2-1
TGTGCCTGGAGTGTAAGGCAGCACGAGCAGTACTTC | CAWSVRQHEQYF | NA | TRBV30 | NA | TRBJ2-7
TGTGCCAGCAGCGTAGGGGACAGGACCACAGATACGCAGTATTTT | CASSVGDRTTDTQYF | TRBD1 | TRBV9 | NA | TRBJ2-3
TGTGCCAGCAGTTACTCGAGGCTAGCGGGAGGGTACGAGCAGTACTTC | CASSYSRLAGGYEQYF | TRBD2 | TRBV6-5 | NA | TRBJ2-7
TGTGCCAGCAGCTATACCCTTGGGAATGAGCAGTTCTTC | CASSYTLGNEQFF | NA | TRBV9 | NA | TRBJ2-1
TGCGCCAGCAGCTTGAGGTACACAGATACGCAGTATTTT | CASSLRYTDTQYF | NA | TRBV5-1 | NA | TRBJ2-3
TGTGCCAGCAGGGACAGGGGCCACGAGCAGTACTTC | CASRDRGHEQYF | TRBD1 | TRBV6-6 | NA | TRBJ2-7
TGTGCCAGCAGCTTATTAGCGGGAGCCGAGCAGTACTTC | CASSLLAGAEQYF | TRBD2 | TRBV7-2 | NA | TRBJ2-7
TGTGCCAGCAGCCCGCGGGTGGAGACTAGCGGGAGTTACGAGCAGTACTTC | CASSPRVETSGSYEQYF | NA | TRBV21-1 | NA | TRBJ2-7
TGTGCCAGTCAGGACAGGCCCTCCTACGAGCAGTACTTC | CASQDRPSYEQYF | TRBD1 | TRBV5-8 | NA | TRBJ2-7
TGTGCCAGCAGTTACGTAGCGGGGGGCAGCTACGAGCAGTACTTC | CASSYVAGGSYEQYF | TRBD2 | TRBV6-5 | NA | TRBJ2-7
TGTGCCAGCAGCTTAGTTGGCGGAGGCAGTTTTCTAGCCAAAAACATTCAGTACTTC | CASSLVGGGSFLAKNIQYF | NA | TRBV7-2 | NA | TRBJ2-4
TGTGCCAGCAGCTTTGCGTGGGGATCCTACAATGAGCAGTTCTTC | CASSFAWGSYNEQFF | NA | TRBV7-2 | NA | TRBJ2-1
TGTGCCAGCTCAGGAGACCCCTATGGCTACACCTTC | CASSGDPYGYTF | NA | TRBV18 | NA | TRBJ1-2
TGTGCCAGCACCCTGATAGGGGGCATCTACGAGCAGTACTTC | CASTLIGGIYEQYF | TRBD1 | TRBV2 | NA | TRBJ2-7
TGTGCCAGCAGTGAAGCGGTGTACGGGGGGAACACCGGGGAGCTGTTTTTT | CASSEAVYGGNTGELFF | NA | TRBV2 | NA | TRBJ2-2
TGTGCCAGCAGGGTAGCGGGGGCCTCCTCCTACGAGCAGTACTTC | CASRVAGASSYEQYF | TRBD2 | TRBV2 | NA | TRBJ2-7
TGCGCCAGCAGCTTGGGGGTCGGGGAGCTGTTTTTT | CASSLGVGELFF | NA | TRBV5-1 | once | TRBJ2-2
TGTGCCAGCTCACCACCTGTACTCCAGGGGAGCCACGAGCAGTACTTC | CASSPPVLQGSHEQYF | NA | TRBV18 | NA | TRBJ2-7
TGTGCCAGCAGTCTAGGGGGCTCTGAAGCTTTCTTT | CASSLGGSEAFF | TRBD1 | TRBV6-6 | NA | TRBJ1-1
TGTGCCAGCAGGACACTGAACACTGAAGCTTTCTTT | CASRTLNTEAFF | NA | TRBV21-1 | few | TRBJ1-1
TGTGCCAGCAGCCTGGGACAGGGGAGGGCAGATACGCAGTATTTT | CASSLGQGRADTQYF | TRBD1 | TRBV6-6 | once | TRBJ2-3
TGTGCCTGGAGAGCCAAAGAGAGCTCCTATAATTCACCCCTCCACTTT | CAWRAKESSYNSPLHF | NA | TRBV30 | NA | TRBJ1-6
TGTGCCAGCAGCTTAGATAGGACACACTCCGGGGACGAGCAGTACTTC | CASSLDRTHSGDEQYF | NA | TRBV7-2 | NA | TRBJ2-7
TGTGCCAGCAGCTATGGGACAGGGGGCCCAAGCTACGAGCAGTACTTC | CASSYGTGGPSYEQYF | TRBD1 | TRBV5-6 | NA | TRBJ2-7
TGTGCCAGCAGTACCTACGTATACTATGGCTACACCTTC | CASSTYVYYGYTF | NA | TRBV28 | NA | TRBJ1-2
TGCGCCAGCAGCTCCGGGGGGCCCACAGATACGCAGTATTTT | CASSSGGPTDTQYF | NA | TRBV5-1 | NA | TRBJ2-3
TGTGCCAGCAGCTCCCCCCGGGGGCGGGAGGTCTACGAGCAGTACTTC | CASSSPRGREVYEQYF | TRBD2 | TRBV7-2 | NA | TRBJ2-7
TGTGCCAGCAGTGTCTTACACGAGCAGTACTTC | CASSVLHEQYF | NA | TRBV2 | NA | TRBJ2-7
TGTGCCAGCAGCTTCCCCCTGGGAGTGGGCAATGAGCAGTTCTTC | CASSFPLGVGNEQFF | NA | TRBV7-2 | NA | TRBJ2-1
TGTGCCAGCAGCTTGGGGGCACTAGGGACAGGGGCCTATGGCTACACCTTC | CASSLGALGTGAYGYTF | TRBD1 | TRBV28 | NA | TRBJ1-2
TGTGCCAGCTCACCCCCGGGTTGGGGGAAGGGATCCTACGAGCAGTACTTC | CASSPPGWGKGSYEQYF | NA | TRBV18 | NA | TRBJ2-7
TGTGCCAGCAATTCGGAGGGACTAGGTTTCAATGAGCAGTTCTTC | CASNSEGLGFNEQFF | TRBD2 | TRBV6-5 | once | TRBJ2-1
TGCAGCGTTGGCGGGGACGGGAACTATGGCTACACCTTC | CSVGGDGNYGYTF | NA | TRBV29-1 | NA | TRBJ1-2
TGTGCCAGCAGTACTATAGCGGCTAGCTCCTACAATGAGCAGTTCTTC | CASSTIAASSYNEQFF | NA | TRBV6-6 | NA | TRBJ2-1
TGTGCCAGCAGGCTCTCACTGACAGGGAACTACGAGCAGTACTTC | CASRLSLTGNYEQYF | TRBD1 | TRBV27 | NA | TRBJ2-7
TGTGCCACGGACAGGGGCGAATCCTACGAGCAGTACTTC | CATDRGESYEQYF | TRBD1 | TRBV10-3 | NA | TRBJ2-7
TGTGCCAGCAGTAGCGGGACAGGGGCCTTCGGTGAGCAGTTCTTC | CASSSGTGAFGEQFF | TRBD1 | TRBV6-5 | NA | TRBJ2-1
TGTGCCATCAGTGGACTAGCGGGAGGTGAGATTACAGATACGCAGTATTTT | CAISGLAGGEITDTQYF | TRBD2 | TRBV10-3 | NA | TRBJ2-3
TGTGCCAGCAGTTGGACAGGGATCAACACCGGGGAGCTGTTTTTT | CASSWTGINTGELFF | TRBD1 | TRBV6-1 | once | TRBJ2-2
TGTGCCAGCAGCTTAAGAGCCGCTAGCGGGGGGGGCACAGATACGCAGTATTTT | CASSLRAASGGGTDTQYF | TRBD2 | TRBV7-3 | NA | TRBJ2-3
TGTGCCAGTAGTATCCCGGACAGGGGAACCACTGAAGCTTTCTTT | CASSIPDRGTTEAFF | TRBD1 | TRBV19 | NA | TRBJ1-1
TGTGCCAGCAGTCCATCGACTAGTCGAGAGACCCAGTACTTC | CASSPSTSRETQYF | NA | TRBV6-6 | NA | TRBJ2-5
TGTGCCAGTAGTGCCGTAGCGGGCTCCTACGAGCAGTACTTC | CASSAVAGSYEQYF | TRBD2 | TRBV19 | NA | TRBJ2-7
TGTGCCAGCAGCCGTTCGCGGGGGCCCTCCTACGAGCAGTACTTC | CASSRSRGPSYEQYF | NA | TRBV7-2 | NA | TRBJ2-7